Below, 8 T cell receptor beta chains from the same sample are listed, as sequenced in a study of blood T cell repertoires in COVID-19. Clones were sequenced by immunoSEQ multiplex PCR, and TCRdb holds only the in-frame ones, with some missing. The top ten hold around 2.7% of the sample, which has about 54,000 clones, around four fifths seen once. The sample consisted of peripheral blood. The source is a man aged 50-60 years with acute or convalescent COVID-19.

This rearrangement joins TRBV25-1 to TRBJ2-7; 11 positions match TRBD1. J lost 7 bases, V lost 3 bases, and 11 bases had no gene match. The CDR3 loop spans 16 amino acids. The germline gives CDR1 MGHDK, CDR2 SYGVNS. The CDR3 here is CASSDPGTGGFREQYF. CDR3 DNA: TGTGCCAGCAGTGATCCCGGGACAGGGGGTTTTAGAGAGCAGTACTTC.

The chain employs TRBV28 and TRBJ1-2, with 11 bases identical to TRBD1. The CDR3 consists of 17 residues. Germline V gene lookup returns CDR1 MDHEN and CDR2 SYDVKM. Trimming removed 1 base from V and 4 bases from J; junction bases left unmatched: 8. CDR3 residues: CASSLLPGQGVAYGYTF. The CDR3 bases are TGTGCCAGCAGTTTATTGCCGGGACAGGGGGTCGCCTATGGCTACACCTTC.

This clone was seen once. The chain couples TRBV21-1 to TRBJ2-4; no DNA check was done on the table's D call, TRBD1. TRBV21-1 is described as a pseudogene. This CDR3 has 11 amino acids. CDR3 amino acids: CASIRVGIQYF. The CDR3 DNA follows: TGTGCCAGCATCAGGGTGGGCATTCAGTACTTC.

The chain recombines TRBV18 with TRBJ1-1; D remains ambiguous. The CDR3 covers 15 residues. The germline V and J ends were trimmed by 4 bases and 6 bases, with 18 bases remaining between them. Germline CDR1 reads KGHSH; CDR2 reads LQKENI. The CDR3 DNA reads TGTGCCAGCTCACTCTTCGGTCACGCGGAGGCTGAAGCTTTCTTT. Translated, it gives CASSLFGHAEAEAFF.

The V gene is TRBV5-6, the J gene TRBJ2-2; 10 bases match TRBD1. Germline V gene sequence: CDR1 SGHDT, CDR2 YYEEEE. V gave up 3 bases and J gave up 1 base; unmatched junction bases: 0. CDR3 size: 15 residues. CDR3 sequence: CASSWDRGNTGELFF. CDR3 sequence (DNA): TGTGCCAGCAGCTGGGACAGGGGGAACACCGGGGAGCTGTTTTTT.

This chain connects TRBV6-2 or TRBV6-3 to TRBJ2-5; D is undetermined. V was trimmed by 2 bases and J by 4 bases, leaving 17 bases between them. The length of the CDR3 is 16 residues. From germline, CDR1 is MNHEY and CDR2 SVGEGT. CDR3 region: CASSYPTFEGGETQYF. In nucleotides, the CDR3 is TGTGCCAGCAGTTACCCGACATTCGAAGGTGGAGAGACCCAGTACTTC.

Worth noting for this clone: A much bigger clone sits one base away, suggesting this may be a read error. The rearrangement uses TRBV11-2 and TRBJ1-6, with 8 bases identical to TRBD1. The germline V gene encodes CDR1 SGHAT and CDR2 FQNNGV. This CDR3 contains 15 residues. Here the CDR3 DNA reads TGTACCAGCAGCCCTCCCGACAGGGGTAATTCACCCCTCCACTTT. Protein: CTSSPPDRGNSPLHF.

This chain links TRBV18 with TRBJ1-2; 8 positions match TRBD1. With V trimmed by 5 bases and J by 7 bases, 9 bases remained unmatched. Germline V gene sequence: CDR1 KGHSH, CDR2 LQKENI. This CDR3 comprises 14 residues. CDR3 sequence: CASSLLTGGSGYTF. The DNA of the CDR3 is TGTGCCAGCTCATTATTAACAGGGGGAAGTGGCTACACCTTC. Together with reference TRBV18 and TRBJ1-2, the CDR3 gives the full variable domain: NAGVMQNPRHLVRRRGQEARLRCSPMKGHSHVYWYRQLPEEGLKFMVYLQKENIIDESGMPKERFSAEFPKEGPSILRIQQVVRGDSAAYFCASSLLTGGSGYTFGSGTRLTVV.